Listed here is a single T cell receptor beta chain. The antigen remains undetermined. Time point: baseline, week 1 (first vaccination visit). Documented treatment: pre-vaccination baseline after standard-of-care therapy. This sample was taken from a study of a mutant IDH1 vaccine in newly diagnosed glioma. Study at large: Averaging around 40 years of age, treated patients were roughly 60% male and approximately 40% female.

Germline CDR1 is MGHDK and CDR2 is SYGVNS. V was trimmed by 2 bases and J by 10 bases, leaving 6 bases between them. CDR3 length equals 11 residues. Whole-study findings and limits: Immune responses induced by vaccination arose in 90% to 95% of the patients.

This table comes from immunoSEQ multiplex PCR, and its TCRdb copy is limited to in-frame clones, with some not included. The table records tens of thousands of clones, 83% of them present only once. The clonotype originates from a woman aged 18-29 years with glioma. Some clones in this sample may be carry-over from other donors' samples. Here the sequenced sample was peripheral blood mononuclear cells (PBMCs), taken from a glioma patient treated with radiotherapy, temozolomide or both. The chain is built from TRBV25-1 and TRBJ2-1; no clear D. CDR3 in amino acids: CASSEHPEQFF. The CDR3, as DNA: TGTGCCAGCAGTGAACACCCAGAGCAGTTCTTC.